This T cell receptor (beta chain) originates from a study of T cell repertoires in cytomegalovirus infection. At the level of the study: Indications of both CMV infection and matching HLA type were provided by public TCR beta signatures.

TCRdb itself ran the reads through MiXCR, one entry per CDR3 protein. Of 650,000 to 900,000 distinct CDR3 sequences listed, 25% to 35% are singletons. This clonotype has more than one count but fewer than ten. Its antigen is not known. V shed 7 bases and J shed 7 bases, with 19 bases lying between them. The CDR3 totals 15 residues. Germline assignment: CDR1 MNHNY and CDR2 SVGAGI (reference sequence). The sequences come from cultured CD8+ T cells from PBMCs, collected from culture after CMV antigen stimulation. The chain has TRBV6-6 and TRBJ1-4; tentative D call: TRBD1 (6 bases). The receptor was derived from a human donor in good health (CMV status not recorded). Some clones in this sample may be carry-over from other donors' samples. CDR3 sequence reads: CASTGITGTGEKLFF. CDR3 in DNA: TGTGCCAGCACCGGAATAACAGGGACGGGTGAAAAACTGTTTTTT.